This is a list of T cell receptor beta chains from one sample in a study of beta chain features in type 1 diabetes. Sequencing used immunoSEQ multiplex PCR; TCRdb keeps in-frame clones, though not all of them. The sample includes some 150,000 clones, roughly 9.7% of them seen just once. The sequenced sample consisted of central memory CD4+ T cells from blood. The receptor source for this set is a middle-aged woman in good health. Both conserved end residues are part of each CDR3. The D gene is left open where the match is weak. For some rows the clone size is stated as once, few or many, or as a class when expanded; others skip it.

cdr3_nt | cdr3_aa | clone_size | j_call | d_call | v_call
TGTGCCAGTAGTGGCGGAAGGGGGAACACCGGGGAGCTGTTTTTT | CASSGGRGNTGELFF | few | TRBJ2-2 | . | TRBV19
TGTGCCAGCAGCGTACTAGCGGGGGGGAGTAATGAGCAGTTCTTC | CASSVLAGGSNEQFF | few | TRBJ2-1 | TRBD2 | TRBV9
TGTGCCAGCAGCGTTCAGGGTCGAGACACCGGGGAGCTGTTTTTT | CASSVQGRDTGELFF | many | TRBJ2-2 | . | TRBV9
TGTGCCAGCAGTGACCCGGTAGGGGGATCTAACTATGGCTACACCTTC | CASSDPVGGSNYGYTF | . | TRBJ1-2 | . | TRBV25-1
TGTGCCAGCAGTTACTTGAGCAGCGGCCCCACAGATACGCAGTATTTT | CASSYLSSGPTDTQYF | . | TRBJ2-3 | . | TRBV6-5
TGCGCCAGCAGTCTGGGGGGAAGAAACTATGGCTACACCTTC | CASSLGGRNYGYTF | few | TRBJ1-2 | . | TRBV10-2
TGTGCCAGTAACAGGGATGGCACTGAAGCTTTCTTT | CASNRDGTEAFF | few | TRBJ1-1 | . | TRBV2
TGTGCCAGCAGTGCAGCAGGGAGGAACGGGGAGCTGTTTTTT | CASSAAGRNGELFF | . | TRBJ2-2 | . | TRBV6-5
TGTGCCACCGAAACAGGGAACAATGAGCAGTTCTTC | CATETGNNEQFF | few | TRBJ2-1 | . | TRBV6-5
TGTGCCAGCAGCTTACTGTCCCGGACAGGGGGAAATGAGCAGTTCTTC | CASSLLSRTGGNEQFF | . | TRBJ2-1 | TRBD1 | TRBV7-8
TGTGCCAGCAGCTTATCCGCCGGTGCGCAGGGCTATGAGCAGTTCTTC | CASSLSAGAQGYEQFF | few | TRBJ2-1 | . | TRBV7-2
TGTGCCAGCAGCTTAAGCCACCTCGGGACAGGGGGCGGTGAAAAACTGTTTTTT | CASSLSHLGTGGGEKLFF | . | TRBJ1-4 | TRBD1 | TRBV7-9
TGTGCCACCAGCAGAGATGTTGGGTATTCGGGTGAAGCTTTCTTT | CATSRDVGYSGEAFF | few | TRBJ1-1 | . | TRBV15
TGTGCCAGCAGCCCGGGACAGGGGAGCGCTGAAGCTTTCTTT | CASSPGQGSAEAFF | few | TRBJ1-1 | TRBD1 | TRBV7-9
TGTGCCAGCAGCCACAGACCCCGGGGGCAGCCCCAGCATTTT | CASSHRPRGQPQHF | . | TRBJ1-5 | . | TRBV14
TGTGCCAGCAGCTTAGAAGTTAGAGAGCGGGAGACCCAGTACTTC | CASSLEVRERETQYF | few | TRBJ2-5 | . | TRBV7-2
TGTGCCAGCAGCGGGACTAGCGGGGGGTCCCGGGTCAATGAGCAGTTCTTC | CASSGTSGGSRVNEQFF | . | TRBJ2-1 | TRBD2 | TRBV5-4
TGTGCCAGCAGCTATAACTCTGGAAACACCATATATTTT | CASSYNSGNTIYF | few | TRBJ1-3 | . | TRBV7-2
TGTGCCAGCTCACCAGGGGACAGGGGCTATGGCTACACCTTC | CASSPGDRGYGYTF | few | TRBJ1-2 | TRBD1 | TRBV18
TGTGCCAGCTCAGCGCGGACTAGCGGGGGGATGGATACGCAGTATTTT | CASSARTSGGMDTQYF | . | TRBJ2-3 | TRBD2 | TRBV18
TGTGCCAGCAGCCTGAGACAGGGGACCCAAGAGACCCAGTACTTC | CASSLRQGTQETQYF | . | TRBJ2-5 | TRBD1 | TRBV5-6
TGTGCCAGCAGCCCGAGAGCAGGCTACTATGGCTACACCTTC | CASSPRAGYYGYTF | many | TRBJ1-2 | . | TRBV7-2
TGTGCCAGCAGTGAACCCCAGGGGGGCTCCTACAATGAGCAGTTCTTC | CASSEPQGGSYNEQFF | few | TRBJ2-1 | . | TRBV2
TGTGCCAGCAGTTGGGACAGTTTTGGGGAGACCCAGTACTTC | CASSWDSFGETQYF | . | TRBJ2-5 | TRBD1 | TRBV6-5